The 2 T cell receptor beta chains in this list originate from one sample, sequenced in a study of neurological immune-mediated disorders. Time point meaning: longitudinal time-point 2. One entry per CDR3 protein results from TCRdb running MiXCR on the 5' RACE reads. The sample has roughly 60,000 distinct CDR3 sequences, 8.5% to 10% seen once. The material sequenced was PBMCs. These receptors all stem from a man aged 30 to 39 in good health.

This clonotype was detected ten times or more. V usage is TRBV7-6 and J usage is TRBJ2-5, with 7 bases fitting TRBD2. The CDR3 length is 15 residues. Germline CDR1 is SGHVS and CDR2 is FNYEAQ. V shed 2 bases and J 5 bases; nucleotides not matched to a gene: 8. The CDR3 loop is CASSLPPGGPETQYF. CDR3 nucleotide sequence: TGTGCCAGCAGCTTACCCCCGGGGGGTCCTGAGACCCAGTACTTC.

This chain joins TRBV5-5 and TRBJ2-7, with 11 bases lining up with TRBD2. The CDR3 has 15 residues. Germline V gene lookup returns CDR1 SGHKS and CDR2 YYEKEE (reference sequence). V trimming: 3 bases; J trimming: 2 bases; junction bases outside the gene matches: 4. CDR3 sequence reads: CASSSPGLAAYEQYF. In DNA, the CDR3 is TGTGCCAGCAGCTCTCCGGGACTAGCGGCCTACGAGCAGTACTTC. Full variable domain (missing parts from reference TRBV5-5 and TRBJ2-7): DAGVTQSPTHLIKTRGQQVTLRCSPISGHKSVSWYQQVLGQGPQFIFQYYEKEERGRGNFPDRFSARQFPNYSSELNVNALLLGDSALYLCASSSPGLAAYEQYFGPGTRLTVT.